This T cell receptor (beta chain) emerged from a study of metastatic and nonmetastatic thyroid tumors. At the level of the study: From malignant and benign thyroid patients, repertoires in blood and in tumor or nodule tissue were compared. Study findings and constraints: Significantly higher TCR beta diversity was reportedly seen in malignant thyroid tumors than benign nodules, in blood and tumor.

TCRdb reassembled clones from the PCR reads with MiXCR. The sample lists roughly 30,000 clones, about a sixth seen once, with 6.5% to 8.5% in the top ten. This clone was observed at least ten times. Its target is unknown. Until they underwent thyroid surgery, no patient had received any treatment. The CDR3 loop spans 16 amino acids. Trimming removed 5 bases from V and 2 bases from J, with 17 bases in between. In germline, CDR1 is LNHDA, CDR2 SQIVND (reference sequence). The clonotype comes from a female donor with papillary thyroid cancer or a benign thyroid nodule (not recorded which). Some clones in this sample may be carry-over from other donors' samples. This chain joins TRBV19 and TRBJ2-3, with D possibly matching TRBD2 (6 bases). The sample comprised blood. The CDR3 spells CASSVLTSGNTDTQYF. The CDR3 nucleotides read TGTGCCAGTAGTGTCCTGACTAGTGGCAACACAGATACGCAGTATTTT.